The rows below give T cell receptor beta chains drawn from one sample of a study of blood T cell repertoires in COVID-19. The data were produced by immunoSEQ multiplex PCR, yet TCRdb's version contains in-frame clones alone and is incomplete. Of about 140,000 clones in the sample, approximately 83% are singletons; the top ten hold 1.5% to 2%. The sample consisted of peripheral blood. The receptors shown here come from a human donor in a cohort sampled during active COVID-19. The CDR3 runs from the conserved cysteine through the conserved F or W.

v_gene: TRBV27
CDR3aa: CASSARNSGNTIYF

v_gene: TRBV29-1
CDR3aa: CSVETGDDSPTNEKLFF

v_gene: TRBV24-1
CDR3aa: CATSDSRTRRGYTF

v_gene: TRBV15
CDR3aa: CATSNDRAAGNTIYF

v_gene: TRBV7-9
CDR3aa: CASSPKGGSGQETQYF

v_gene: TRBV2
CDR3aa: CASRLADNTGELFF

v_gene: TRBV5-4
CDR3aa: CASSFFKASGSWEQYF

v_gene: TRBV29-1
CDR3aa: CSVEGHADTEAFF

v_gene: TRBV6-2/TRBV6-3
CDR3aa: CASSYPDSTDTQYF

v_gene: TRBV5-4
CDR3aa: CASSTGGTGHIYEQYF

v_gene: TRBV2
CDR3aa: CASRTSGLDNEQFF

v_gene: TRBV10-2
CDR3aa: CASRNVAGAGYEQYF

v_gene: TRBV3-1/TRBV3-2
CDR3aa: CASSPGTGGYTF

v_gene: TRBV6-5
CDR3aa: CASSYSSALGGAKYF

v_gene: TRBV6-6
CDR3aa: CASSRDRGRSTDTQYF

v_gene: TRBV5-8
CDR3aa: CASRPRSSYEQYF

v_gene: TRBV7-2
CDR3aa: CASSTRTGHYGYTF

v_gene: TRBV4-1
CDR3aa: CASSQVADRAFPQHF

v_gene: TRBV12-5
CDR3aa: CASGLAWWGPSGNTIYF

v_gene: TRBV7-9
CDR3aa: CASSQRQGAASQHF

v_gene: TRBV10-3
CDR3aa: CAISETSEVAFGNEQFF

v_gene: TRBV7-3
CDR3aa: CASSLASAGEQYF

v_gene: TRBV14
CDR3aa: CASSLGLAGYNEQFF

v_gene: TRBV14
CDR3aa: CASSQRSGRIYNEQFF

v_gene: TRBV9
CDR3aa: CASSPRLAKGSSSYNEQFF

v_gene: TRBV6-6
CDR3aa: CASSLDSKNIQYF

v_gene: TRBV30
CDR3aa: CAWSVPGGVTDTQYF

v_gene: TRBV3-1/TRBV3-2
CDR3aa: CASSQSNTGELFF

v_gene: TRBV5-6
CDR3aa: CASSWQISYNEQFF

v_gene: TRBV15
CDR3aa: CATSVDRGRETQYF

v_gene: TRBV29-1
CDR3aa: CSVEIAETGSYEQYF

v_gene: TRBV5-1
CDR3aa: CASRFGQGQEKLFF

v_gene: TRBV30
CDR3aa: CAWRSRHKNTEAFF

v_gene: TRBV7-6
CDR3aa: CASSSTSGFSTDTQYF

v_gene: TRBV5-1
CDR3aa: CASSSGQVRDTQYF

v_gene: TRBV2
CDR3aa: CASSEEWTEGQYF

v_gene: TRBV7-2
CDR3aa: CASSPNTIQGATGELFF

v_gene: TRBV18
CDR3aa: CASSPTRLGDTGELFF

v_gene: TRBV9
CDR3aa: CASSEGATSGYYNEQFF